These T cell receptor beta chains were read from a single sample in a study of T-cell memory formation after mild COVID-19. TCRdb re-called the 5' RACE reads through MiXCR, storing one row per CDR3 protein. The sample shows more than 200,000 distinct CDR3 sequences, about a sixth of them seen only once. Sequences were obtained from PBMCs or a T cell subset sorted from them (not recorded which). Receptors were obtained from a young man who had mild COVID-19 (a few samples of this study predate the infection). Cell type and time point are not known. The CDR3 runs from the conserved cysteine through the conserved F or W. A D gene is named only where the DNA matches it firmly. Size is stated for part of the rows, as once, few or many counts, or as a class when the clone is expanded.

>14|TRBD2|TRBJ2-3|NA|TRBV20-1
TGCAGTGGGGCGGGGGGGGCTGGCACAGATACGCAGTATTTT
CSGAGGAGTDTQYF
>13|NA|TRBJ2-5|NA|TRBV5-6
TGTGCCAGCAGCTTAAAGATACAAGAGACCCAGTACTTC
CASSLKIQETQYF
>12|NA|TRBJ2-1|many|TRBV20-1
TGCAGTGCTTCGACCTCAGCCGATGAGCAGTTCTTC
CSASTSADEQFF
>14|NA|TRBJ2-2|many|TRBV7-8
TGTGCCAGCAGCTCGGACAGACTAGCCGGGGAGCTGTTTTTT
CASSSDRLAGELFF
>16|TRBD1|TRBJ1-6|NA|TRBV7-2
TGTGCCAGCAGCCTCCGGGGACAGCGGGGAAGTTCACCCCTCCACTTT
CASSLRGQRGSSPLHF
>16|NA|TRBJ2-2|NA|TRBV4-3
TGCGCCAGCAGCCAAGATTGGTGGGTGAGGAGCGGGGAGCTGTTTTTT
CASSQDWWVRSGELFF
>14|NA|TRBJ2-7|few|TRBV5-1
TGCGCCAGCAGCTCCGCAGGTGTTAACTACGAGCAGTACTTC
CASSSAGVNYEQYF
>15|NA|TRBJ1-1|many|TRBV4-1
TGCGCCAGCAGCCAAGATCAGGCGGGGAACACTGAAGCTTTCTTT
CASSQDQAGNTEAFF
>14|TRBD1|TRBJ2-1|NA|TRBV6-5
TGTGCCAGCGCATTGAGGACAGGGGGCAATGAGCAGTTCTTC
CASALRTGGNEQFF
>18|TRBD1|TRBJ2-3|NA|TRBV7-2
TGTGCCAGCAGAACAGGGACAGGGGCGACTTTTAGCACAGATACGCAGTATTTT
CASRTGTGATFSTDTQYF
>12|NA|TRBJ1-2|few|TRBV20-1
TGCAGTGCTAGAGCGGACGGGTATGGCTACACCTTC
CSARADGYGYTF
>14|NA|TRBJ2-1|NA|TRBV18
TGTGCCAGCTCACCTCAGGGGGGTGAGAATGAGCAGTTCTTC
CASSPQGGENEQFF
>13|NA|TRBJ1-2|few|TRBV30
TGTGCCTGGAGTACTGGACGGATCTATGGCTACACCTTC
CAWSTGRIYGYTF
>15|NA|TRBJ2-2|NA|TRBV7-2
TGTGCCAGCAGCTTATGGACGGCGAACACCGGGGAGCTGTTTTTT
CASSLWTANTGELFF
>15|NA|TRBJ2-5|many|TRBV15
TGTGCCACCAGCAGGATGATCCGTGATGGGGAGACCCAGTACTTC
CATSRMIRDGETQYF
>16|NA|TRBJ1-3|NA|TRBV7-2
TGTGCCAGCAGCTTAGGACAGGTTGCGTCTGGAAACACCATATATTTT
CASSLGQVASGNTIYF
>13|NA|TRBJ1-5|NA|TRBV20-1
TGCAGTGCCAGAGAACTGAGCAATCAGCCCCAGCATTTT
CSARELSNQPQHF
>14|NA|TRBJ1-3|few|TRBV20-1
TGCAGTGCTAACCGACCAGGGGCGGAAAACACCATATATTTT
CSANRPGAENTIYF
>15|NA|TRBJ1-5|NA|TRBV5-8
TGTGCCAGCATCCCATTTGGTTCTGGTGGTCAGCCCCAGCATTTT
CASIPFGSGGQPQHF
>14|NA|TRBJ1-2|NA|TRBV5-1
TGCGCCAGCAGCCCCCAGGCGAATAACTATGGCTACACCTTC
CASSPQANNYGYTF